This TCR beta chain was found in a study of blood T cell repertoires in COVID-19 (dated by TCRdb to 2020 to 2022). For context, the study as a whole: Collaborator samples came from the United States, Italy and Spain and covered acute and convalescent phases of COVID-19. The material from the prospective study consisted of cDNA or gDNA derived from T cells, B-cell-depleted T cells, or PBMCs. Deeply sampled blood TCRbeta repertoires from subjects exposed to, actively infected with, or recovered from COVID-19 were included in the dataset. The repertoires were made available in a free public database intended to serve as a resource for research on the immune response to SARS-CoV-2. Samples were obtained from the ongoing ImmuneRACE study (first 160 participants) and from approximately 1,200 subjects provided by 6 global collaborators. Nearly every sample came with metadata listing a de-identified subject ID, COVID-19 status, age in years and sex. Where available, HLA class I and class II types were obtained from metadata supplied by the sample provider rather than from assay-based typing.

Collaborating institutions collected whole blood in K2EDTA tubes following their own protocols. Collaborator samples were shipped for TCRbeta analysis as frozen whole blood, isolated PBMCs, or DNA extracted from either sample type. General conclusions and limits of the study: Clinical and demographic metadata were provided uncurated, with the amount varying by source and participant.

This clone is assessed as medium-sized (0.01 to 0.1%). Its antigen remains unidentified. Within one base of it there is no much larger clone, and no base qualities were kept. TCRbeta CDR3 regions were amplified from genomic DNA using the immunoSEQ Assay, a bias-controlled multiplex PCR. As for the original processing: Within the assay, amplification of reference gene primers was used to estimate how many nucleated cells each sample contained. To quantify the absolute abundance of each unique TCRbeta CDR3 rearrangement, sequence reads were collapsed and filtered. For each sample, productive Simpson clonality was calculated as the square root of Simpson's diversity index over productive rearrangements. Imported from immuneACCESS, the table was reduced by TCRdb to in-frame sequences with V and J called. These copies leave out some clones; in studies compared against another copy, an unresolved V gene accounts for under half, and the cause of the remainder is not known. From that table come the V and J calls and clone size; the DNA was used to work out D and trimming. The sample table shows 80,000 to 100,000 clones, and around 84% are seen once. Over 10% of the sample is held by the ten biggest clonotypes.

Trimming takes 2 bases from V and 4 bases from J, and the germline ends sit 15 bases apart. The CDR3 runs 15 amino acids, cysteine and phenylalanine included. Just CDR3 DNA is preserved here, 45 bases in frame from base 1. Via the germline V gene (reference sequence), CDR1 is SEHNR and CDR2 FQNEAQ. The specimen was peripheral blood. The clonotype was recovered from a woman aged 60 to 75 in a cohort sampled during active or convalescent COVID-19. Recombination connected TRBV7-9 to TRBJ2-7; possibly the D gene is TRBD2, per 5 matching bases. The DNA sequence is TGTGCCAGCAGCTTACCCCGAGGGCAAGGATACGAGCAGTACTTC. Its translation is CASSLPRGQGYEQYF. With all but the CDR3 taken from the reference TRBV7-9 and TRBJ2-7 genes, the full variable domain is: DTGVSQNPRHKITKRGQNVTFRCDPISEHNRLYWYRQTLGQGPEFLTYFQNEAQLEKSRLLSDRFSAERPKGSFSTLEIQRTEQGDSAMYLCASSLPRGQGYEQYFGPGTRLTVT.